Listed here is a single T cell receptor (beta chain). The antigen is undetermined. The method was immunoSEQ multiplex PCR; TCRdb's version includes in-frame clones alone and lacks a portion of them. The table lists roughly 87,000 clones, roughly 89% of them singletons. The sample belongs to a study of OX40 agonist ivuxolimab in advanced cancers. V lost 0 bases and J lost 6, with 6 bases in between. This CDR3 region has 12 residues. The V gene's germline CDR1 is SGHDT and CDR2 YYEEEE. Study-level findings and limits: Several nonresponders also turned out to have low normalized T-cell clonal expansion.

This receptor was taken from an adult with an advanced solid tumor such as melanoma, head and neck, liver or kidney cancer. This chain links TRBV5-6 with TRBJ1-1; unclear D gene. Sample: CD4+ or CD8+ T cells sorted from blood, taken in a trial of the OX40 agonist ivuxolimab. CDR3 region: CASSLAGPEAFF. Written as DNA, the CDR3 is TGTGCCAGCAGCTTGGCCGGGCCTGAAGCTTTCTTT.